These T cell receptor beta chains were read from a single sample in a study of CD8 T cells in ankylosing spondylitis. MiXCR, applied by TCRdb to the 5' RACE reads, yields one record per CDR3 protein. The table records about 800,000 distinct CDR3 sequences, approximately 10% of them present only once. Specimen: blood, either unsorted or a sorted T cell fraction (not recorded which). The source is a male donor with ankylosing spondylitis. CDR3s include the opening cysteine and the closing phenylalanine or tryptophan. A D gene is named only where the DNA matches it firmly. Some rows have no size entry. The others give once, few or many, or a class for an expanded clone.

V gene	J gene	clone size	D gene	CDR3 protein	CDR3 DNA
TRBV7-2	TRBJ2-5	many	.	CASSTMGTDQETQYF	TGTGCCAGCAGCACTATGGGGACTGATCAAGAGACCCAGTACTTC
TRBV20-1	TRBJ2-3	few	TRBD2	CSAHTSGHTDTQYF	TGCAGTGCGCATACTAGCGGCCACACAGATACGCAGTATTTT
TRBV5-1	TRBJ2-1	few	.	CASSPRLVENNEQFF	TGCGCCAGCAGCCCGCGACTAGTAGAAAACAATGAGCAGTTCTTC
TRBV7-2	TRBJ1-2	few	TRBD1	CASSPGTGHIDGYTF	TGTGCCAGCAGCCCGGGGACAGGGCATATTGATGGCTACACCTTC
TRBV20-1	TRBJ1-1	few	.	CSARRQTMNTEAFF	TGCAGTGCTAGGAGACAGACAATGAACACTGAAGCTTTCTTT
TRBV15	TRBJ1-4	.	.	CATSREAGWGEKLFF	TGTGCCACCAGCAGAGAGGCAGGGTGGGGAGAAAAACTGTTTTTT
TRBV12-3/TRBV12-4	TRBJ2-3	many	TRBD2	CASSLREGGTQYF	TGTGCCAGCTCCCTTCGGGAGGGAGGGACGCAGTATTTT
TRBV5-1	TRBJ2-1	few	.	CASSLNVGGTYNEQFF	TGCGCCAGCAGCTTGAACGTCGGGGGAACCTACAATGAGCAGTTCTTC
TRBV20-1	TRBJ2-3	.	TRBD2	CSAQSGRSPDTQYF	TGCAGTGCTCAGAGCGGGAGATCCCCAGATACGCAGTATTTT
TRBV12-3/TRBV12-4	TRBJ2-3	many	TRBD1	CASRQGGADTQYF	TGTGCCAGCAGACAGGGGGGCGCAGATACGCAGTATTTT
TRBV5-1	TRBJ1-1	few	.	CASSRGTWSWEAFF	TGCGCCAGCAGCCGCGGAACCTGGTCATGGGAAGCTTTCTTT
TRBV12-3/TRBV12-4	TRBJ2-3	.	.	CASSQRTVTDTQYF	TGTGCCAGCAGTCAACGGACAGTCACAGATACGCAGTATTTT
TRBV29-1	TRBJ2-7	.	TRBD2	CSVGGFSYEQYF	TGCAGCGTGGGGGGGTTTTCCTACGAGCAGTACTTC
TRBV2	TRBJ2-3	.	TRBD1	CASSGQGVTDTQYF	TGTGCCAGCAGCGGACAGGGGGTCACAGATACGCAGTATTTT
TRBV20-1	TRBJ2-2	.	.	CSATVPGEQYGELFF	TGCAGTGCTACCGTCCCCGGGGAGCAATACGGGGAGCTGTTTTTT
TRBV28	TRBJ1-5	many	.	CASISPQGPGQPQHF	TGTGCCAGCATATCTCCTCAGGGGCCTGGTCAGCCCCAGCATTTT
TRBV9	TRBJ2-7	.	.	CASSQRAGLTYEQYF	TGTGCCAGCAGCCAGCGGGCAGGGTTAACCTACGAGCAGTACTTC
TRBV20-1	TRBJ2-7	many	.	CSARGPNGYEQYF	TGCAGTGCTAGGGGTCCCAATGGCTACGAGCAGTACTTC
TRBV18	TRBJ2-5	few	.	CASSPLETKETQYF	TGTGCCAGCTCACCCCTAGAGACCAAAGAGACCCAGTACTTC
TRBV7-2	TRBJ2-5	many	TRBD1	CASSLDRLQETQYF	TGTGCCAGCAGCTTGGACAGGCTCCAAGAGACCCAGTACTTC
TRBV4-1	TRBJ1-2	many	TRBD1	CASSHVGQGYGYTF	TGCGCCAGCAGCCATGTGGGACAGGGCTATGGCTACACCTTC
TRBV5-1	TRBJ2-7	many	.	CASSQSPGDEQYF	TGCGCCAGCAGCCAAAGTCCGGGAGACGAGCAGTACTTC
TRBV7-8	TRBJ2-2	few	.	CASSLAFTGELFF	TGTGCCAGCAGCTTAGCGTTCACCGGGGAGCTGTTTTTT
TRBV9	TRBJ1-4	.	.	CASSVRGTNEKLFF	TGTGCCAGCAGCGTGAGGGGAACTAATGAAAAACTGTTTTTT
TRBV7-9	TRBJ2-7	many	.	CASSRSSYEQYF	TGTGCCAGCAGCCGAAGCTCCTACGAGCAGTACTTC
TRBV18	TRBJ2-7	few	.	CASSPPSQYEQYF	TGTGCCAGCTCACCCCCCTCTCAATACGAGCAGTACTTC
TRBV4-3	TRBJ2-5	many	.	CASSPFSGNVETQYF	TGCGCCAGCTCCCCTTTCTCCGGTAATGTGGAGACCCAGTACTTC
TRBV20-1	TRBJ2-1	few	TRBD2	CSEGKSGRSTEQFF	TGCAGTGAAGGAAAAAGCGGGAGATCCACTGAGCAGTTCTTC
TRBV12-3/TRBV12-4	TRBJ1-2	few	TRBD1	CASSSRQGIFGYTF	TGTGCCAGCAGTTCACGACAGGGAATTTTTGGCTACACCTTC
TRBV7-2	TRBJ2-1	few	.	CASSFAASAYNEQFF	TGTGCCAGCAGCTTCGCGGCTAGCGCTTACAATGAGCAGTTCTTC
TRBV10-3	TRBJ2-3	few	.	CAISVGGAGTITDTQYF	TGTGCCATCAGTGTTGGGGGAGCGGGTACCATCACAGATACGCAGTATTTT
TRBV4-3	TRBJ2-1	.	.	CASSQFSSSYNEQFF	TGCGCCAGCAGCCAGTTTTCTAGCTCCTACAATGAGCAGTTCTTC
TRBV4-1	TRBJ2-5	.	.	CASSQVGVGETQYF	TGCGCCAGCAGCCAAGTCGGTGTTGGGGAGACCCAGTACTTC
TRBV6-6	TRBJ1-5	many	.	CASRSMNQPQHF	TGTGCCAGCAGGAGCATGAATCAGCCCCAGCATTTT
TRBV20-1	TRBJ2-2	.	.	CSASEIGAGRELFF	TGCAGTGCTAGTGAGATAGGAGCCGGCCGGGAGCTGTTTTTT
TRBV27	TRBJ1-1	few	TRBD1	CASSNHRGTEAFF	TGTGCCAGCAGCAACCACAGGGGCACTGAAGCTTTCTTT
TRBV20-1	TRBJ2-5	.	.	CSARDRGGQWAQYF	TGCAGTGCTAGAGACAGGGGGGGACAATGGGCCCAGTACTTC
TRBV28	TRBJ2-1	.	TRBD2	CASSLGTSGIYEQFF	TGTGCCAGCAGTTTAGGGACTAGCGGGATTTATGAGCAGTTCTTC
TRBV30	TRBJ1-1	.	TRBD1	CAWSVRWDRETEAFF	TGTGCCTGGAGTGTACGGTGGGACAGGGAAACTGAAGCTTTCTTT
TRBV6-6	TRBJ1-4	few	.	CASSYPEKLFF	TGTGCCAGCAGTTACCCTGAAAAACTGTTTTTT
TRBV20-1	TRBJ2-5	.	TRBD2	CSLRGTSGRGAIGANQYF	TGCAGTCTAAGGGGGACTAGCGGGAGAGGGGCCATTGGGGCGAACCAGTACTTC
TRBV24-1	TRBJ1-1	many	.	CATSDPGLHGNTEAFF	TGTGCCACCAGTGACCCCGGACTCCACGGGAACACTGAAGCTTTCTTT
TRBV6-2/TRBV6-3	TRBJ2-7	.	.	CASSDRLDSLSYEQYF	TGTGCCAGCAGCGACCGCCTGGACAGTCTCTCCTACGAGCAGTACTTC
TRBV20-1	TRBJ1-4	few	.	CSARDPRTVFEKLFF	TGCAGTGCTAGAGATCCCCGGACAGTTTTTGAAAAACTGTTTTTT
TRBV6-2/TRBV6-3	TRBJ2-2	.	TRBD1	CASTHRTGVNTGELFF	TGTGCCAGCACCCACCGGACAGGCGTCAACACCGGGGAGCTGTTTTTT
TRBV29-1	TRBJ2-7	many	TRBD2	CSVLLPSGSYEQYF	TGCAGCGTTCTTCTTCCCAGCGGGAGCTACGAGCAGTACTTC
TRBV5-6	TRBJ1-2	many	.	CASSLTRDYGYTF	TGTGCCAGCAGCTTGACGCGGGACTATGGCTACACCTTC
TRBV5-1	TRBJ2-4	few	.	CASGDGGLQYF	TGCGCCAGCGGGGACGGTGGGTTGCAGTACTTC
TRBV6-4	TRBJ2-2	.	.	CASSDGYTGELFF	TGTGCCAGCAGTGACGGATACACCGGGGAGCTGTTTTTT
TRBV5-1	TRBJ2-7	many	TRBD1	CASSSGQGAYEQYF	TGCGCCAGCAGCTCGGGACAGGGGGCCTACGAGCAGTACTTC
TRBV7-9	TRBJ1-6	few	.	CASSLEQGYSPLHF	TGTGCCAGCAGCTTAGAGCAGGGATATTCACCCCTCCACTTT
TRBV28	TRBJ1-3	few	TRBD1	CASSLSAGTGRNTIYF	TGTGCCAGCAGTTTATCCGCCGGGACAGGGAGAAACACCATATATTTT
TRBV9	TRBJ1-3	.	.	CASSLLGRDSGNTIYF	TGTGCCAGCAGCCTCCTCGGAAGGGACTCTGGAAACACCATATATTTT
TRBV29-1	TRBJ2-3	.	TRBD1	CSVEQLRDRDADTQYF	TGCAGCGTTGAGCAACTACGGGACAGGGATGCAGATACGCAGTATTTT
TRBV28	TRBJ1-1	.	.	CASSSPTGTGAFF	TGTGCCAGCAGTTCCCCCACAGGGACGGGGGCTTTCTTT
TRBV5-1	TRBJ2-5	.	.	CASRLGTVEETQYF	TGCGCCAGCAGGCTTGGCACAGTGGAAGAGACCCAGTACTTC
TRBV6-2/TRBV6-3	TRBJ2-7	.	.	CASTSPHREQYF	TGTGCCAGCACCTCCCCCCATCGAGAGCAGTACTTC
TRBV5-6	TRBJ2-7	few	.	CASSLWLAIDEQYF	TGTGCCAGCAGCTTGTGGTTAGCGATTGACGAGCAGTACTTC
TRBV15	TRBJ2-7	few	.	CATSRETNYEQYF	TGTGCCACCAGCAGAGAGACCAACTACGAGCAGTACTTC